The clone carrying this T cell receptor (beta chain) has more than one count but fewer than ten. The record originates from a study of response to subunit inactivated influenza vaccine. TCRdb redid the calling of the RT-PCR reads with MiXCR, one entry per CDR3 protein. Here the sample spans about 540,000 distinct CDR3 sequences, under 30% being singletons. The sample was also reused in another study, on T cells expressing NK-cell markers. That investigation notes: The cDNA for TCR beta came from 5'RACE template switching with UMIs. The leading position in the CD3+CD56-NKG2C+ fraction of a few donors also went to these clonotypes.

The source of this sequence is a man aged 45-65 years who received an inactivated influenza vaccine. The input for sequencing was CD4+ T cells sorted from PBMCs, taken roughly 12 days after vaccination.

The chain's CDR3 is CSARSRLPSTDTQYF. Written as DNA, the CDR3 is TGCAGTGCTAGGAGCAGACTCCCGAGCACAGATACGCAGTATTTT. The chain has TRBV20-1 and TRBJ2-3; D not certain. The V end lost 3 bases, the J end lost 0 bases, and 13 bases lay between the germline ends. The CDR3 has 15 residues. From germline, CDR1 is DFQATT and CDR2 SNEGSKA (reference sequence).